These 32 T cell receptor beta chains were sequenced from one sample in a study of cytomegalovirus exposure and HLA in healthy donors. The PCR made use of 60 Vbeta and 13 Jbeta primers. The repertoire was sequenced with immunoSEQ multiplex PCR; TCRdb's copy has only in-frame clones and lacks some. The data show 200,000 or so clones, 60% to 80% seen once. Input material: PBMCs. These receptors originate from a woman aged 25-40 years in good health and CMV-seropositive.

This clone turned up a few times. The V gene is TRBV28, the J gene TRBJ2-2; TRBD2 is a possible D gene (5 bases). Trimming left V 6 bases short and J 2 bases short, with 10 bases between. From germline, CDR1 is MDHEN and CDR2 SYDVKM. CDR3 length equals 14 residues. The CDR3 DNA reads TGTGCCAGCAGGGTTGAGGGTAACACCGGGGAGCTGTTTTTT. Translation gives CASRVEGNTGELFF.

This chain joins TRBV6-5 and TRBJ1-3; the D is unclear. The V gene lost 7 bases and the J gene lost 4 bases, with 8 bases spanning the gap. CDR3 length: 12 residues. The V gene's germline CDR1 is MNHEY and CDR2 SVGAGI. This CDR3 is CASTSSGNTIYF. The CDR3 bases are TGTGCCAGCACTAGTTCCGGAAACACCATATATTTT.

The genes are TRBV7-9 and TRBJ2-1, with 8 bases fitting TRBD2. The CDR3 spans 17 residues. Per germline, CDR1 SEHNR and CDR2 FQNEAQ (reference sequence). With 5 bases clipped from V and 2 bases from J, the junction kept 11 bases outside the gene matches. The CDR3 DNA follows: TGTGCCAGCAGCCCCCACTCAACGGGGGGGGCCTACAATGAGCAGTTCTTC. Residues: CASSPHSTGGAYNEQFF.

The chain recombines TRBV7-9 with TRBJ2-1; TRBD2 matches at 13 bases. CDR1 SEHNR and CDR2 FQNEAQ come from the germline V gene (reference sequence). This CDR3 spans 16 amino acids. The V segment lost 3 bases and the J segment 7 bases; nucleotides outside the gene matches: 6. The CDR3 region has the DNA TGTGCCAGCAGCTTGACACTAGCGGGAGGGTTAAATGAGCAGTTCTTC. Its protein product is CASSLTLAGGLNEQFF.

The chain joins TRBV27 to TRBJ1-1; possibly TRBD1 for D (6 bases). CDR3 length: 13 amino acids. Per the germline V gene, CDR1 is MNHEY and CDR2 is SMNVEV (reference sequence). The germline V and J ends were trimmed by 5 bases and 3 bases, with 10 bases remaining between them. The CDR3 DNA follows: TGTGCCAGCAGTACACAGGGCTACACTGAAGCTTTCTTT. It yields the protein CASSTQGYTEAFF.

The V call is TRBV19, the J call TRBJ2-7, with D possibly matching TRBD2 (5 bases). CDR3 length equals 13 residues. V lost 4 bases, J lost 6 bases, and 13 bases lay in between. Germline V gene data show CDR1 as LNHDA and CDR2 as SQIVND (reference sequence). CDR3 sequence: CASSTRPAGEQYF. The CDR3 DNA is TGTGCCAGTAGTACAAGACCTGCGGGCGAGCAGTACTTC. Full variable domain (missing parts from reference TRBV19 and TRBJ2-7): DGGITQSPKYLFRKEGQNVTLSCEQNLNHDAMYWYRQDPGQGLRLIYYSQIVNDFQKGDIAEGYSVSREKKESFPLTVTSAQKNPTAFYLCASSTRPAGEQYFGPGTRLTVT.

This rearrangement joins TRBV28 to TRBJ1-1; 8 bases align to TRBD1. V was clipped by 2 bases and J by 4 bases; unmatched bases: 3. CDR3 size: 14 residues. Germline V gives CDR1 MDHEN, CDR2 SYDVKM. CDR3 sequence: CASSLDRGITEAFF. CDR3 nucleotides: TGTGCCAGCAGTTTAGACAGGGGTATCACTGAAGCTTTCTTT.

V and J are TRBV7-2 and TRBJ2-1; 9 nucleotides agree with TRBD1. Germline V gene lookup returns CDR1 SGHTA and CDR2 FQGNSA. V shed 6 bases and J 0 bases; nucleotides not matched to a gene: 3. The CDR3 loop spans 15 amino acids. The CDR3 spells CASRTGGGSYNEQFF. The CDR3, as DNA: TGTGCCAGCAGGACAGGGGGAGGCTCCTACAATGAGCAGTTCTTC.

This sequence joins TRBV5-6 and TRBJ2-7, with TRBD2 matching over 11 bases. Germline V gives CDR1 SGHDT, CDR2 YYEEEE. The CDR3 has 18 residues. With V trimmed by 3 bases and J by 0 bases, 11 bases remained unmatched. The CDR3 nucleotides are TGTGCCAGCAGCTCTTTAGGGGGGGGGACTAGCGGCTCCTACGAGCAGTACTTC. As protein: CASSSLGGGTSGSYEQYF.

The count of this clone is one. This sequence joins TRBV27 and TRBJ2-3; 12 nucleotides line up with TRBD2. CDR1 and CDR2 (germline): MNHEY, SMNVEV (reference sequence). The CDR3 has 15 residues. The junction had 7 bases not matched to a gene; V was cut back by 10 bases and J by 2 bases. The CDR3 loop is CATGTSGYVTDTQYF. DNA for the CDR3: TGTGCCACCGGGACTAGCGGGTACGTCACAGATACGCAGTATTTT.

The chain uses TRBV14 and TRBJ2-4; a possible D gene is TRBD1 (8 bases). CDR1 is SGHDN, CDR2 FVKESK, per germline. V was shortened by 8 bases and J by 7 bases, with 15 bases between the two germline ends. The CDR3 contains 13 residues. The CDR3 spells CASGHRGGNIQYF. CDR3 coding DNA: TGTGCCAGCGGACACAGGGGGGGTAACATTCAGTACTTC.

There are a few counts of this clone. V is TRBV7-2 and J is TRBJ1-1, with a weak D call TRBD1 (6 bases). The CDR3 is 14 amino acids. The germline CDR1 and CDR2 sequences are SGHTA and FQGNSA. The germline V and J ends were trimmed by 5 bases and 0 bases, with 10 bases remaining between them. Here the CDR3 reads CASSMTGMNTEAFF. The CDR3 region has the DNA TGTGCCAGCAGCATGACAGGTATGAACACTGAAGCTTTCTTT.

The chain combines TRBV7-2 with TRBJ2-5, with 12 positions matching TRBD2. The CDR3 covers 15 residues. Germline V gene sequence: CDR1 SGHTA, CDR2 FQGNSA. Unmatched junction bases numbered 3, after V lost 0 bases and J lost 7 bases. The CDR3, as DNA: TGTGCCAGCAGCTTAGCAGTACTAGCGGGGGGGACCCAGTACTTC. Amino acid sequence: CASSLAVLAGGTQYF.

The V gene is TRBV4-2, the J gene TRBJ2-1, with TRBD2 matching over 13 bases. Germline V CDR1 and CDR2: LGHNA, YNFKEQ. Losses at the gene ends were 0 bases for V and 4 bases for J; bases not matched to a gene: 3. The CDR3 length is 17 residues. CDR3 protein: CASSQDILAGGYNEQFF. As DNA, the CDR3 is TGTGCCAGCAGCCAAGACATACTAGCGGGAGGGTACAATGAGCAGTTCTTC.

The chain has TRBV7-9 and TRBJ1-1; D call uncertain. Between the trimmed V and J ends, which lost 1 base and 0 bases, there was a span of 6 bases. The CDR3 spans 14 residues. Germline V lookup: CDR1 SEHNR, CDR2 FQNEAQ (reference sequence). This chain's CDR3 is CASSLGYMNTEAFF. The CDR3 nucleotides read TGTGCCAGCAGCTTAGGGTACATGAACACTGAAGCTTTCTTT.

The V gene is TRBV20-1, the J gene TRBJ2-3; maybe TRBD1 (5 bases). The length of the CDR3 is 11 residues. Germline V gives CDR1 DFQATT, CDR2 SNEGSKA (reference sequence). The V and J ends lost 5 bases and 8 bases respectively, with 11 bases between them. The CDR3 DNA reads as TGCAGTGCTGGGTGGGGCCTTACGCAGTATTTT. Translating gives CSAGWGLTQYF.

V usage is TRBV28 and J usage is TRBJ1-5; D gene ambiguous. Germline V gene data show CDR1 as MDHEN and CDR2 as SYDVKM. This CDR3 is built from 16 residues. Trimming stripped 4 bases from V and 7 bases from J, with 20 bases between. The chain's CDR3 is CASSSTDGVPRQPQHF. CDR3 DNA: TGTGCCAGCAGTTCGACCGACGGGGTGCCAAGGCAGCCCCAGCATTTT.

V and J are TRBV28 and TRBJ2-3, with D maybe TRBD2 (5 bases). Germline CDR1 MDHEN, CDR2 SYDVKM. The CDR3 loop spans 13 amino acids. The V end lost 6 bases, the J end lost 5 bases, and 12 bases lay between the germline ends. The CDR3 nucleotides read TGTGCCAGCAGCCCGGCGGGTGTAGATACGCAGTATTTT. Amino acids: CASSPAGVDTQYF.

This clone was seen a single time. The gene calls are TRBV27 and TRBJ2-1; D may be TRBD2 (5 bases). V was cut by 0 bases and J by 0 bases, with 9 bases left in between. The germline CDR1 and CDR2 sequences are MNHEY and SMNVEV (reference sequence). The CDR3 loop spans 16 amino acids. The CDR3 nucleotides read TGTGCCAGCAGTTTATCGGTCGGACTCTCCTACAATGAGCAGTTCTTC. This gives the protein CASSLSVGLSYNEQFF.

This clone occurred a few times. The V gene is TRBV6-6, the J gene TRBJ2-1; D ambiguous. V dropped 5 bases and J dropped 2 bases, with 10 bases sitting between them. The CDR3 is 14 amino acids. Germline V gene sequence: CDR1 MNHNY, CDR2 SVGAGI (reference sequence). CDR3 DNA: TGTGCCAGCAGTCCTGAGCCGGCCTACAATGAGCAGTTCTTC. Protein product: CASSPEPAYNEQFF.

The J gene is TRBJ2-5, the V gene TRBV6-4; TRBD2 might be the D (7 bases). Germline V gene sequence: CDR1 MRHNA, CDR2 SNTAGT. The CDR3 is made up of 11 amino acids. Trimming pared 11 bases from V and 5 bases from J, leaving 12 bases between. The CDR3 spells CAGGGRETQYF. The CDR3 bases are TGTGCCGGGGGGGGGCGGGAGACCCAGTACTTC.

In its sample, this clone was seen a few times. This chain links TRBV6-6 with TRBJ1-1; 9 bases are a match to TRBD1. The CDR3 loop spans 13 amino acids. Germline trimming cut 6 bases from V and 6 bases from J; bases unmatched to any gene: 5. Per the germline V gene, CDR1 is MNHNY and CDR2 is SVGAGI (reference sequence). The CDR3 DNA follows: TGTGCCAGCAGCCGGACAGGGGTCGCTGAAGCTTTCTTT. Translated: CASSRTGVAEAFF.

J is TRBJ1-5 and V is TRBV18, with D hard to call. Germline CDR1 KGHSH, CDR2 LQKENI. CDR3 length: 14 amino acids. The V end was cut by 3 bases, the J end by 5 bases, with 11 bases between. CDR3 residues: CASSPGSADQPQHF. The CDR3 region has the DNA TGTGCCAGCTCACCTGGCTCGGCGGATCAGCCCCAGCATTTT.

This clone appeared a few times. V and J are TRBV6-6 and TRBJ1-1; 7 bases are shared with TRBD1. Germline V CDR1 and CDR2: MNHNY, SVGAGI (reference sequence). The CDR3 length is 12 residues. V shed 4 bases and J 7 bases; nucleotides not matched to a gene: 3. CDR3 sequence reads: CASSLWDSEAFF. The DNA of the CDR3 is TGTGCCAGCAGTTTGTGGGACAGTGAAGCTTTCTTT.

The chain recombines TRBV14 with TRBJ1-1; 8 positions agree with TRBD1. Germline lookup yields CDR1 SGHDN and CDR2 FVKESK. The CDR3 has 16 residues. Losses at the gene ends were 0 bases for V and 1 base for J; bases not matched to a gene: 4. CDR3 sequence (DNA): TGTGCCAGCAGCCAAGACAGGGACAGGTGGAACACTGAAGCTTTCTTT. Residues: CASSQDRDRWNTEAFF.

The gene calls are TRBV28 and TRBJ1-5; 8 bases are a match to TRBD1. Trimming at V came to 2 bases and at J to 1 base, leaving 4 bases not matched to a gene. The germline V gene has CDR1 MDHEN and CDR2 SYDVKM. The CDR3 contains 16 residues. CDR3 amino acids: CASSLRTGWSNQPQHF. DNA for the CDR3: TGTGCCAGCAGTTTACGGACAGGGTGGAGCAATCAGCCCCAGCATTTT.

The V gene is TRBV2, the J gene TRBJ2-5; D gene ambiguous. Germline CDR1 SNHLY, CDR2 FYNNEI. The V gene lost 6 bases and the J gene lost 2 bases, with 10 bases spanning the gap. This CDR3 contains 13 residues. The CDR3 DNA is TGTGCCAGCAGCTCGAGGCTTCAAGAGACCCAGTACTTC. It encodes CASSSRLQETQYF.

This clone was counted once. CDR3 coding DNA: TGCGCCAGCAGCTTTATCGGGATCCTCTACGAGCAGTACTTC. This encodes CASSFIGILYEQYF. The rearrangement links TRBV5-1 to TRBJ2-7; D might be TRBD2 (5 bases). Germline assignment: CDR1 SGHRS and CDR2 YFSETQ. The V gene lost 2 bases and the J gene lost 3 bases, with 12 bases spanning the gap. The CDR3 extends over 14 amino acids.

This chain connects TRBV7-3 to TRBJ2-1; no definite D call. Trimming took 2 bases from V and 0 from J, leaving 14 bases between them. The CDR3 has 17 residues. Germline CDR1 reads SGHTA; CDR2 reads FQGTGA. The CDR3 DNA follows: TGTGCCAGCAGCTTATTTACTCGGTTGAGCTCCTACAATGAGCAGTTCTTC. Its translation: CASSLFTRLSSYNEQFF.

CDR3 sequence reads: CASSLSGARLGDYGYTF. CDR3 nucleotides: TGTGCCAGCAGTTTAAGCGGGGCGCGATTGGGGGACTATGGCTACACCTTC. V and J are TRBV28 and TRBJ1-2, with D perhaps matching TRBD1 (5 bases). Trimming took off 2 bases at V and 3 bases at J, with 19 bases between the two ends. The CDR3 extends over 17 amino acids. The germline CDR1 and CDR2 sequences are MDHEN and SYDVKM.

Of note for this clone: One junction end does not reproduce the germline sequence, and a read error may be involved. V usage is TRBV4-1 and J usage is TRBJ2-7, with a possible D match to TRBD2 (8 bases). This CDR3 spans 15 amino acids. Germline CDR1 MGHRA, CDR2 YSYEKL. This CDR3 reads CASSQLTGGGYQQYF. CDR3 DNA sequence: TGCGCCAGCAGCCAATTGACGGGAGGGGGCTACCAGCAGTACTTC.

J is TRBJ2-3 and V is TRBV9, with 7 bases identical to TRBD2. CDR3 length: 17 residues. V trimming: 0 bases; J trimming: 0 bases; junction bases outside the gene matches: 7. The V gene's germline CDR1 is SGDLS and CDR2 YYNGEE. CDR3: CASSVGGASGSTDTQYF. For the CDR3, the DNA is TGTGCCAGCAGCGTAGGAGGGGCTAGCGGCAGCACAGATACGCAGTATTTT.